This T cell receptor (beta chain) was sequenced for a study of regulatory T cells in long-lasting Graves disease. Germline V gene lookup returns CDR1 MNHNS and CDR2 SASEGT. V lost 0 bases to trimming and J lost 9 bases, with 12 bases between them. The CDR3 consists of 14 residues. Investigators prepared the TCR beta libraries by applying iRepertoire HTBI primers and Arm-PCR of CDR3 regions. TCRdb re-called the multiplex PCR reads with MiXCR, one entry per CDR3 protein. The sample has about 440,000 distinct CDR3 sequences, 16% seen once. Time point described: newly diagnosed GD, antithyroid drugs for less than 3 months. PBMCs were the source of the RNA used for TCR sequencing. This clonotype was counted many times. These data also formed part of another study, on T cells in Graves' hyperthyroidism and ophthalmopathy.

The clonotype originates from a woman aged 18-29 years with Graves disease. The material was peripheral blood mononuclear cells (PBMCs), obtained at new diagnosis, from a patient treated with antithyroid drugs. The V and J genes are TRBV6-1 and TRBJ1-5; the D gene is possibly TRBD1 (5 bases). CDR3 DNA: TGTGCCAGCAGTGAAGCGAGGGGATTCCGGCCCCAGCATTTT. It specifies CASSEARGFRPQHF.